The sequence of this T cell receptor beta chain was determined in a study of blood T cells in healthy people across ages (dated by TCRdb to 2013 to 2016). As for the study more broadly: In model experiments, template switching captured about one uniquely barcoded TCR beta cDNA molecule for every two T cells. Age-related changes in TCR beta repertoire diversity were measured in the study by deep sequencing normalized with unique cDNA molecular identifiers. The donors were split into four age groups: young (average about 16 years), middle-aged (around 40), aged (roughly 68) and long-lived (under 90). Donors of different ages were randomly distributed across sequencing lanes to avoid experimental bias. Using the same blood draw, the study looked at two additional independent replicas of 1 million unique cDNA reads for two donors, one aged 18 to 29 and the other aged 80 or older.

On the study overall, not on this receptor specifically: Because donor CMV infection status was unknown, age-related changes in expanded clonotypes were potentially confounded. Estimates of total diversity based on one million sequenced T cells were considered lower bounds and underestimates. Since profiling was done on bulk unsorted PBMCs, naive and antigen-experienced compartments could not be conclusively compared. A strong correlation was found between observed TCR beta diversity and the percentage of naive T cells measured by flow cytometry. Observed TCR beta diversity per million T cells fell roughly linearly with age, and a significant reduction was already apparent by age around 36. Compared with the aged group, more naive CD4+ T cells, fewer expanded clones and increased TCR diversity were shown by the long-lived group, suggesting age selection.

The 40 or so donors, aged about 6 to 95 years, were systemically healthy Caucasian individuals from Russia. Ten milliliters of peripheral blood were collected from each donor into EDTA-treated Vacutainer tubes. PBMCs were isolated by Ficoll-Paque density-gradient centrifugation, with at least 6 million obtained per sample. Total RNA was extracted from PBMCs with Trizol reagent, with at least 6 micrograms obtained per sample. The percentages of naive CD45RAhigh/CD27high T cells were determined by flow cytometry on a PBMC aliquot from every donor. Including the terminal cysteine and phenylalanine, the CDR3 comprises 16 residues. CDR3 DNA is the only sequence kept; it has 48 bases, read in frame from the first base. V has 0 bases trimmed and J has 3 bases trimmed; junction bases matching no gene number 4. From a lookup of the germline V gene, CDR1 and CDR2 are MDHEN and SYDVKM. Library prep was done by 5' RACE. Sequencing was performed on an Illumina HiSeq 2500. The second PCR ran for roughly 7 to 11 cycles and used a J-beta primer mix along with a sample-barcoded 5' primer. A template-switch 5' adaptor carrying 12 random nucleotides introduced a unique molecular identifier onto each TCR beta cDNA molecule. At least 2.5 million CDR3-containing paired-end reads were obtained from each sample. The Mint cDNA synthesis kit, primed by a TRBC-specific oligonucleotide, was used to synthesize first-strand cDNA from all RNA. Following uracil-DNA glycosylase treatment, a first 18-cycle PCR with universal primers M1SS and BC2_uni_R was performed on all cDNA. The authors' analysis ran thus. For normalization, 1 million high-quality reads, each with a distinct molecular identifier, were randomly selected from each sample. Instead of being binned into consensus sequences, reads with shared molecular identifiers were discarded. MiTCR, with a Q25 quality threshold and the strictest error-elimination algorithm, was used for CDR3 identification, clonotype clustering and error correction. A nonparametric unseen species model with Euler transformation was used to estimate lower-bound total TCR beta diversity. TCRdb trimmed the raw reads at Q25, called clones with MiXCR and kept productive beta chains. Under each unique CDR3 protein, matching rows form one entry showing the most common genes and DNA. What appears here as the V and J calls and clone size reflects TCRdb's work, not the paper's. Present in this sample are about 1 million distinct CDR3 sequences, around 43% of which were seen just once. The ten largest clones represent over 15% of the sample.

This clonotype was observed a single time. Its antigen target is currently unknown. Base qualities are not provided; no much larger clone lies one nucleotide away. The rearranged chain carries TRBV28 and TRBJ2-3; 9 bases in the junction line up with TRBD1. This sequence was found in a woman between 55 and 75 years old in good health. The sequencing sample was made of blood. This receptor carries the CDR3 CASSLWGTGRTDTQYF. The bases are TGTGCCAGCAGTTTATGGGGGACAGGGAGGACAGATACGCAGTATTTT.